These 20 T cell receptor beta chains were all obtained from the same sample, sequenced in a study of cytomegalovirus exposure and HLA in healthy donors. The PCR was carried out with 60 Vbeta primers and 13 Jbeta primers. Assay: immunoSEQ multiplex PCR; the TCRdb copy retains only in-frame clones and omits some. The sample holds around 120,000 clones, 65% to 80% seen once. Sequencing input: PBMCs. Receptor source: a woman between 35 and 50 years old in good health and CMV-seronegative.

This clone showed up just once. The rearrangement uses TRBV27 and TRBJ2-5; 9 positions match TRBD1. With the DNA end fitting TRBJ2-7 better, the J assignment may be wrong. This CDR3 has 13 residues. CDR1 is MNHEY, CDR2 SMNVEV, per germline (reference sequence). The CDR3 loop reads CASWGQGLYEQYF. In nucleotides, the CDR3 is TGTGCCAGCTGGGGACAGGGCCTCTACGAGCAGTACTTC.

The chain combines TRBV6-1 with TRBJ1-2, with 7 bases aligning to TRBD1. This CDR3 has 15 amino acids. V lost 5 bases to trimming and J lost 3 bases; unmatched junction nucleotides: 9. Per germline, CDR1 MNHNS and CDR2 SASEGT. The CDR3 region is CASSRELTGHYGYTF. The CDR3 coding sequence is TGTGCCAGCAGTAGAGAATTGACAGGGCACTATGGCTACACCTTC.

This clone has more than one count but fewer than ten. The rearrangement joins TRBV7-2 to TRBJ2-7; 7 bases are a match to TRBD2. The ends lost 5 bases at V and 4 bases at J; junction bases unmatched: 8. The germline CDR1 and CDR2 sequences are SGHTA and FQGNSA. The CDR3 has 14 amino acids. The DNA for the CDR3 is TGTGCCAGCAGCCCAATAGCGGGTGATTACGAGCAGTACTTC. This gives the protein CASSPIAGDYEQYF.

The chain employs TRBV5-1 and TRBJ2-5; D is perhaps TRBD1 (7 bases). In germline, CDR1 is SGHRS, CDR2 YFSETQ. This CDR3 has 16 amino acids. Between the trimmed V and J ends, which lost 6 bases and 0 bases, there was a span of 18 bases. CDR3 in amino acids: CASNSGLQGNQETQYF. CDR3 DNA: TGCGCCAGCAACTCCGGACTACAGGGGAACCAAGAGACCCAGTACTTC.

The chain combines TRBV5-1 with TRBJ2-5; 7 bases line up with TRBD1. This CDR3 is built from 15 residues. Germline CDR1 SGHRS, CDR2 YFSETQ. V gave up 4 bases and J gave up 0 bases; unmatched junction bases: 6. The CDR3 is CASSSITGDQETQYF. CDR3 coding DNA: TGCGCCAGCAGCAGTATCACAGGGGACCAAGAGACCCAGTACTTC.

This sequence joins TRBV9 and TRBJ2-1; D gene uncertain. This CDR3 spans 14 amino acids. The germline V and J ends were trimmed by 0 bases and 8 bases, with 12 bases remaining between them. Germline V CDR1 and CDR2: SGDLS, YYNGEE. The CDR3 DNA reads TGTGCCAGCAGCGTAGGTATCCTCCTCGATGAGCAGTTCTTC. Its translation: CASSVGILLDEQFF.

The chain combines TRBV7-8 with TRBJ2-4, with 7 bases matching TRBD1. In germline, CDR1 is SGHVS, CDR2 FQNEAQ. The CDR3 runs 13 residues. V was pared by 8 bases and J by 1 base, with 2 bases of the junction left unmatched. The CDR3 is CASSTGAKNIQYF. In DNA form, the CDR3 reads TGTGCCAGCTCGACAGGGGCCAAAAACATTCAGTACTTC. Drawing the rest from reference TRBV7-8 and TRBJ2-4, the complete variable domain is GAGVSQSPRYKVAKRGQDVALRCDPISGHVSLFWYQQALGQGPEFLTYFQNEAQLDKSGLPSDRFFAERPEGSVSTLKIQRTQQEDSAVYLCASSTGAKNIQYFGAGTRLSVL.

This rearrangement joins TRBV6-1 to TRBJ1-2; D may be TRBD1 (6 bases). CDR1 and CDR2 (germline): MNHNS, SASEGT. This CDR3 is 15 amino acids long. Between the trimmed V and J ends, which lost 6 bases and 1 base, there was a span of 15 bases. CDR3 nucleotides: TGTGCCAGCAGGGAACAGGGATACCTTAACTATGGCTACACCTTC. Amino acid sequence: CASREQGYLNYGYTF.

The chain is built from TRBV6-1 and TRBJ2-3, with a weak D call TRBD2 (6 bases). The CDR3 is 14 residues long. Germline-derived CDR1 and CDR2 are MNHNS and SASEGT. V was cut by 5 bases and J by 1 base, with 10 bases left in between. CDR3 amino acids: CASSLERGTDTQYF. The CDR3 DNA follows: TGTGCCAGCAGTCTGGAGCGGGGCACAGATACGCAGTATTTT.

The J gene is TRBJ2-7, the V gene TRBV5-8; 9 bases match TRBD1. V was pared by 4 bases and J by 6 bases, with 8 bases of the junction left unmatched. Germline V gene sequence: CDR1 SGHTS, CDR2 YDEGEE. The CDR3 runs 14 residues. CDR3 protein: CASSPGTGKGEQYF. The CDR3 nucleotides are TGTGCCAGCAGCCCTGGGACAGGGAAAGGCGAGCAGTACTTC.

The V and J genes are TRBV5-1 and TRBJ1-3; 8 positions match TRBD1. The CDR3 sequence is 16 residues long. The germline V gene encodes CDR1 SGHRS and CDR2 YFSETQ. Germline trimming cut 4 bases from V and 2 bases from J; bases unmatched to any gene: 8. CDR3 bases: TGCGCCAGCAGCCCTGGCAGGGGGCAGGCTGGAAACACCATATATTTT. Translated, it gives CASSPGRGQAGNTIYF.

V and J are TRBV9 and TRBJ2-5, with a weak D call TRBD1 (5 bases). There are 12 residues in the CDR3. Deletions cut 3 bases from V and 9 bases from J, with 12 bases between. CDR1 is SGDLS and CDR2 is YYNGEE in the germline V gene. CDR3 nucleotides: TGTGCCAGCAGCGACTGGGCAGGGCCCCAGTACTTC. It encodes CASSDWAGPQYF.

V gene TRBV7-2 combines with J gene TRBJ2-6; D not certain. V lost 3 bases, J lost 0 bases, and 9 bases lay in between. From germline, CDR1 is SGHTA and CDR2 FQGNSA. This CDR3 is 16 amino acids long. Here the CDR3 reads CASSFDTRSGANVLTF. For the CDR3, the DNA is TGTGCCAGCAGCTTCGACACACGCTCTGGGGCCAACGTCCTGACTTTC. Full variable domain (remainder filled in from reference TRBV7-2 and TRBJ2-6): GAGVSQSPSNKVTEKGKDVELRCDPISGHTALYWYRQSLGQGLEFLIYFQGNSAPDKSGLPSDRFSAERTGGSVSTLTIQRTQQEDSAVYLCASSFDTRSGANVLTFGAGSRLTVL.

V usage is TRBV28 and J usage is TRBJ1-1; D might be TRBD1 (6 bases). Trimming pared 2 bases from V and 5 bases from J, leaving 12 bases between. CDR1 MDHEN and CDR2 SYDVKM come from the germline V gene. The CDR3 contains 14 residues. The DNA of the CDR3 is TGTGCCAGCAGTTTAGCAGGGGAGTGGACTGAAGCTTTCTTT. As protein: CASSLAGEWTEAFF.

This clone was seen only a few times. This chain joins TRBV6-6 and TRBJ2-1, with D unclear. The germline V gene has CDR1 MNHNY and CDR2 SVGAGI (reference sequence). V was shortened by 7 bases and J by 8 bases, with 15 bases between the two germline ends. There are 13 residues in the CDR3. The CDR3 here is CASNAQGVHEQFF. In nucleotides, the CDR3 is TGTGCCAGCAATGCTCAAGGAGTCCATGAGCAGTTCTTC.

The rearrangement uses TRBV27 and TRBJ1-5; 9 nucleotides line up with TRBD1. There are 15 residues in the CDR3. With 7 bases clipped from V and 3 bases from J, the junction kept 7 bases outside the gene matches. The germline CDR1 and CDR2 sequences are MNHEY and SMNVEV (reference sequence). CDR3 nucleotides: TGTGCCAGCACTAACACAGGGGGCTCCAATCAGCCCCAGCATTTT. This codes for CASTNTGGSNQPQHF.

This clone was picked up one time. DNA for the CDR3: TGTGCCTGGAGTGGGGGGGTAGCGGGAGTTTCAAGGTCCTACAATGAGCAGTTCTTC. It yields the protein CAWSGGVAGVSRSYNEQFF. The chain combines TRBV30 with TRBJ2-1; the match to TRBD2 covers 9 bases. V shed 1 base and J 1 base; nucleotides not matched to a gene: 14. The germline CDR1 and CDR2 sequences are GTSNPN and SVGIG (reference sequence). CDR3 length equals 19 residues.

There are a few counts of this clone. V is TRBV7-2 and J is TRBJ2-5; a possible D gene is TRBD2 (6 bases). Trimming took off 0 bases at V and 5 bases at J, with 16 bases between the two ends. Germline CDR1 SGHTA, CDR2 FQGNSA. This CDR3 spans 16 amino acids. The CDR3 DNA sequence: TGTGCCAGCAGCTTAGCCTTCTTCGGGAGCTTGGAGACCCAGTACTTC. This translates into CASSLAFFGSLETQYF.

The V call is TRBV30, the J call TRBJ1-1; TRBD1 is a possible D gene (6 bases). The CDR3 has 13 residues. Germline assignment: CDR1 GTSNPN and CDR2 SVGIG (reference sequence). The V end was cut by 5 bases, the J end by 3 bases, with 13 bases between. The CDR3 DNA follows: TGTGCCTGGGATAACGGACAGTACACTGAAGCTTTCTTT. It specifies CAWDNGQYTEAFF.

A single count supports this clone. The chain couples TRBV13 to TRBJ1-2; the D gene is possibly TRBD1 (6 bases). The germline gives CDR1 PRHDT, CDR2 FYEKMQ (reference sequence). The CDR3 has 16 amino acids. Trimming took 5 bases from V and 6 from J, leaving 22 bases between them. CDR3 sequence reads: CASSPRTASRGDGYTF. CDR3 nucleotide sequence: TGTGCCAGCAGCCCCCGGACAGCTTCGAGGGGAGATGGCTACACCTTC.